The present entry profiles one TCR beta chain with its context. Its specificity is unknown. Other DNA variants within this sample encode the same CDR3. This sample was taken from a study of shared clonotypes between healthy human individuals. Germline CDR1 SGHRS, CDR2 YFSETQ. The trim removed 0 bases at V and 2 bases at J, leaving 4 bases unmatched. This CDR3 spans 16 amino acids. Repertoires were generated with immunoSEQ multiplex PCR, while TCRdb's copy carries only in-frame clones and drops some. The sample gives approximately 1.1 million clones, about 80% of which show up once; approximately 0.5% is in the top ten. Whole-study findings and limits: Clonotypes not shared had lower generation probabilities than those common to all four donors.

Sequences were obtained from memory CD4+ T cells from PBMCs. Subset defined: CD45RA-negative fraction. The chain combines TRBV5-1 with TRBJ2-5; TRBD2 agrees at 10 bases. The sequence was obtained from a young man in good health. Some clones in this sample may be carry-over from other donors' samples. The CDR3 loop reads CASSLGLAGTQETQYF. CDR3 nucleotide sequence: TGCGCCAGCAGCTTGGGACTAGCGGGTACACAAGAGACCCAGTACTTC.